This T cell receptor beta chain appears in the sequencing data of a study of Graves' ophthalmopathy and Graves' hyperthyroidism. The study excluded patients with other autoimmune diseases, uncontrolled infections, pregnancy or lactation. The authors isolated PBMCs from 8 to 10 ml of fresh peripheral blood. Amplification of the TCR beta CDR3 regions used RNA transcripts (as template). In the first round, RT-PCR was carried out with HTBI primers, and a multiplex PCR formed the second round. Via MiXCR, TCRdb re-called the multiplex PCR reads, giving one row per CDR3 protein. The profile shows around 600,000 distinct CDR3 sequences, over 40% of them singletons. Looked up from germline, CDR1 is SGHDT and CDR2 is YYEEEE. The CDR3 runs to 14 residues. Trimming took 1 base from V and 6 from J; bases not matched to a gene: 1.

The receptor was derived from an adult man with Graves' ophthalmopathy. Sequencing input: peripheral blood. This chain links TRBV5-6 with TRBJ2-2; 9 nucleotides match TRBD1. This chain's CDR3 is CASSLRQGAGELFF. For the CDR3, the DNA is TGTGCCAGCAGCTTGCGACAGGGGGCCGGGGAGCTGTTTTTT.